These 16 T cell receptor beta chains were sequenced from one sample in a study of blood T cell repertoires in COVID-19 (dated by TCRdb to 2020 to 2022). Libraries were built with the immunoSEQ multiplex PCR assay. What TCRdb holds here is the immuneACCESS table cut down to in-frame rearrangements. Part of the clones is not present; checked against another copy, under half of the missing clones reflect an unresolved V gene, and the others are unexplained. This sample lists under 150,000 clones; about 86% were detected once. Of the sample, approximately 2.2% falls within the top ten clones. Sequenced material: PBMCs or T cells enriched from blood (not recorded which). The source is a woman aged 50 to 60 who had recovered from COVID-19.

The chain recombines TRBV13 with TRBJ1-6; the D gene is possibly TRBD1 (5 bases). V was trimmed by 7 bases and J by 9 bases, leaving 10 bases between them. From germline, CDR1 is PRHDT and CDR2 FYEKMQ (reference sequence). The CDR3 is 12 residues long. CDR3 amino acids: CASKGLGSPLHF. Here the CDR3 DNA reads TGTGCCAGCAAGGGGCTTGGTTCACCCCTCCACTTT.

The rearrangement uses TRBV29-1 and TRBJ2-7, with 8 bases aligning to TRBD1. The germline V gene has CDR1 SQVTM and CDR2 ANQGSEA. This CDR3 comprises 14 residues. The junction had 5 bases not matched to a gene; V was cut back by 1 base and J by 3 bases. The CDR3 DNA is TGCAGCGTTGAAGGCACGGACAGGGACTACGAGCAGTACTTC. Protein product: CSVEGTDRDYEQYF.

The rearrangement uses TRBV5-4 and TRBJ1-1, with 8 bases identical to TRBD1. Germline values: CDR1 SGHNT, CDR2 YYREEE (reference sequence). The J segment lost 0 bases and the V segment lost 3 bases, leaving 7 bases of the junction unmatched. The CDR3 extends over 16 amino acids. CDR3 DNA: TGTGCCAGCAGCTCGCAGGGGGCGGGAGTGAACACTGAAGCTTTCTTT. Its translation is CASSSQGAGVNTEAFF.

This clone was detected once. The chain is built from TRBV7-9 and TRBJ1-3; D not certain. V lost 3 bases to trimming and J lost 0 bases, with 9 bases between them. In germline, CDR1 is SEHNR, CDR2 FQNEAQ (reference sequence). The CDR3 loop spans 15 amino acids. CDR3 loop: CASSFEESSGNTIYF. Written as DNA, the CDR3 is TGTGCCAGCAGCTTCGAAGAGAGCTCTGGAAACACCATATATTTT.

This clone was seen a handful of times. The V and J genes are TRBV19 and TRBJ1-6; 9 nucleotides agree with TRBD1. CDR3 size: 16 residues. The V gene end was trimmed by 5 bases and the J gene end by 3 bases; junction bases not matched to a gene: 5. The germline gives CDR1 LNHDA, CDR2 SQIVND (reference sequence). CDR3 loop: CASSFTGGVYNSPLHF. The CDR3 DNA reads TGTGCCAGTAGTTTTACAGGGGGCGTCTATAATTCACCCCTCCACTTT.

The rearrangement uses TRBV21-1 and TRBJ2-7; no check of the table's D call, TRBD1, against the DNA was made. TRBV21-1 is assigned pseudogene status. This CDR3 has 15 residues. This CDR3 is CASSNPTGVSPEQYF. CDR3 nucleotide sequence: TGTGCCAGCAGCAACCCGACAGGGGTATCCCCCGAGCAGTACTTC.

This clone was observed a handful of times. The V and J genes are TRBV28 and TRBJ1-4; no reliable D call. Germline lookup yields CDR1 MDHEN and CDR2 SYDVKM. Trimming pared 4 bases from V and 0 bases from J, leaving 6 bases between. This CDR3 has 14 residues. The CDR3 DNA reads as TGTGCCAGCAGTTCCGTCTCAACTAATGAAAAACTGTTTTTT. This encodes CASSSVSTNEKLFF.

The chain uses TRBV2 and TRBJ1-4; the match to TRBD1 covers 8 bases. CDR1 SNHLY and CDR2 FYNNEI come from the germline V gene. The CDR3 has 14 amino acids. Germline trimming cut 6 bases from V and 4 bases from J; bases unmatched to any gene: 4. The CDR3 nucleotides read TGTGCCAGCAGCAGGGGGCCCGGTAATGAAAAACTGTTTTTT. Amino acids: CASSRGPGNEKLFF. Full variable domain (outside the CDR3, taken from reference TRBV2 and TRBJ1-4): EPEVTQTPSHQVTQMGQEVILRCVPISNHLYFYWYRQILGQKVEFLVSFYNNEISEKSEIFDDQFSVERPDGSNFTLKIRSTKLEDSAMYFCASSRGPGNEKLFFGSGTQLSVL.

The genes are TRBV3-1 (or the pseudogene TRBV3-2) and TRBJ1-2, with 7 nucleotides matching TRBD1. The CDR3 loop spans 14 amino acids. Germline assignment: CDR1 LGHDT and CDR2 YNNKEL (reference sequence). Trimming took 1 base from V and 4 from J; bases not matched to a gene: 3. CDR3 loop: CASSQVGQVYGYTF. The CDR3 DNA follows: TGTGCCAGCAGCCAAGTTGGACAGGTCTATGGCTACACCTTC.

The chain joins TRBV3-1 (or the pseudogene TRBV3-2) to TRBJ2-7; 7 positions match TRBD1. The germline V gene encodes CDR1 LGHDT and CDR2 YNNKEL (reference sequence). With 2 bases clipped from V and 3 bases from J, the junction kept 7 bases outside the gene matches. The CDR3 length is 15 residues. CDR3 in DNA: TGTGCCAGCAGCCAATTACAGGGGCCCCTCTACGAGCAGTACTTC. Translating it yields CASSQLQGPLYEQYF.

The chain employs TRBV7-2 and TRBJ1-1; a weak D match, TRBD1 (6 bases). With 5 bases removed from V and 2 bases from J, the gap between germline ends came to 12 bases. The CDR3 is 14 residues long. The germline V gene encodes CDR1 SGHTA and CDR2 FQGNSA. CDR3 region: CASSNGGTNTEAFF. The DNA for the CDR3 is TGTGCCAGCAGCAACGGGGGGACAAACACTGAAGCTTTCTTT. Complete variable domain (other parts from reference TRBV7-2 and TRBJ1-1): GAGVSQSPSNKVTEKGKDVELRCDPISGHTALYWYRQSLGQGLEFLIYFQGNSAPDKSGLPSDRFSAERTGGSVSTLTIQRTQQEDSAVYLCASSNGGTNTEAFFGQGTRLTVV.

The chain joins TRBV5-1 to TRBJ2-7, with a weak D call TRBD2 (7 bases). This CDR3 is 14 amino acids long. CDR1 and CDR2 from the germline V gene are SGHRS and YFSETQ. V was trimmed by 0 bases and J by 6 bases, leaving 13 bases between them. The CDR3 is CASSLDAGAGEQYF. The CDR3 DNA sequence: TGCGCCAGCAGCTTGGACGCGGGGGCGGGCGAGCAGTACTTC.

Written as DNA, the CDR3 is TGCAGCGTCGCACTCCGGGACACCCAAGAGACCCAGTACTTC. Amino acids: CSVALRDTQETQYF. The rearrangement uses TRBV29-1 and TRBJ2-5; tentatively, D is TRBD1 (6 bases). The CDR3 contains 14 residues. V gave up 6 bases and J gave up 1 base, with 15 bases separating them. Germline CDR1 and CDR2: SQVTM and ANQGSEA. The complete variable domain, with remaining parts taken from reference TRBV29-1 and TRBJ2-5, reads SAVISQKPSRDICQRGTSLTIQCQVDSQVTMMFWYRQQPGQSLTLIATANQGSEATYESGFVIDKFPISRPNLTFSTLTVSNMSPEDSSIYLCSVALRDTQETQYFGPGTRLLVL.

The chain uses TRBV24-1 and TRBJ2-1; 8 nucleotides match TRBD1. After removal of 2 bases from V and 0 bases from J, the junction contained 2 bases not matched to a gene. This CDR3 is 16 amino acids long. Germline V gene sequence: CDR1 KGHDR, CDR2 SFDVKD. The CDR3 bases are TGTGCCACCAGTGATTCCGGACAGGGCTCCTACAATGAGCAGTTCTTC. Its translation: CATSDSGQGSYNEQFF.

The chain couples TRBV12-3 or TRBV12-4 to TRBJ2-1, with TRBD2 matching over 9 bases. The CDR3 is 13 amino acids. V was pared by 8 bases and J by 5 bases, with 4 bases of the junction left unmatched. The DNA of the CDR3 is TGTGCCAGCTTCATAGCGGGGGACAATGAGCAGTTCTTC. Protein product: CASFIAGDNEQFF.

The V call is TRBV7-9, the J call TRBJ2-1; 9 bases match TRBD2. Germline values: CDR1 SEHNR, CDR2 FQNEAQ (reference sequence). The CDR3 sequence is 16 residues long. V gave up 5 bases and J gave up 9 bases; unmatched junction bases: 14. For the CDR3, the DNA is TGTGCCAGCAGCCCCGCCCCCAGCGGGGGGTGGAGTGAGCAGTTCTTC. Translation: CASSPAPSGGWSEQFF.